This TCR beta chain was recovered during a study of T cells after yellow fever vaccination (dated by TCRdb to 2018 to 2020). Looking at the study overall: The SMART-Seq v4 Ultra Low Input RNA kit was used to prepare libraries from fractions with low cell numbers. Bulk TCR alpha and beta repertoires were sequenced longitudinally to track T-cell clones before and after primary and booster YFV17D yellow fever vaccination. The cohort comprised two healthy male donors, one aged 18 to 29 and one aged 30 to 40 years. Blood was collected at multiple timepoints before and after primary and secondary immunization, and bulk PBMC replicates and cell subsets were isolated. Points the paper makes about the study in general: The secondary T-cell response was found to be weaker but faster than the primary response, with a peak reached on day 5 rather than on day 15. A small share of clonotypes was detected in both CD4 and CD8 compartments, with the overlap likely arising from convergent recombination. Because the study included only a couple of donors, the extent to which the findings can be generalized is limited. Computational filtering was needed because FACS-sorted repertoires could contain abundant contaminating clonotypes from the bulk population. After the booster, most of the clones that had expanded following primary vaccination were detected again (around 95% of CD4 and 88% of CD8), which suggests that memory was broadly maintained.

The treatment or condition label, as the study defines it: live attenuated yellow fever vaccine strain. Two biological replicates of bulk PBMCs were collected at each blood-draw timepoint. PBMCs were isolated from peripheral blood using a standard Ficoll-Paque protocol. TriZol was used to extract RNA from bulk PBMCs, CD4 and CD8 fractions, and dextramer-positive and dextramer-negative fractions. TCR cDNA was synthesized by 5'RACE template switching, which introduced a universal primer site and unique molecular identifiers. Priming for cDNA synthesis came from both the TCR alpha and TCR beta constant segments. Library amplification involved two PCR steps, and the second step added sample barcodes and sequencing adapters. Libraries were sequenced on Illumina HiSeq 2500 (2x100 bp) or NovaSeq (2x150 bp). The published analysis was carried out like this. Reads were demultiplexed and collapsed into UMI consensus sequences with MIGEC, and V(D)J alignment was performed with MiXCR. Clonotypes responding to the vaccine were identified with edgeR on replicate PBMC samples, with the criteria of FDR below 0.01 and a log2 fold change above 5 up to day 15. CD4 or CD8 identity was assigned to each bulk clonotype according to whether the clonotype was present at higher abundance in the sequenced CD4 repertoire or the sequenced CD8 repertoire. Starting from the raw public reads, TCRdb applied fastp trimming at Q25, assembled clones with MiXCR and retained in-frame beta chains. Each CDR3 protein gets just one entry, which takes the most common genes and DNA from the rows behind it. TCRdb's processing, not the authors', yielded these V and J calls. In all, the sample holds hundreds of thousands of distinct CDR3 sequences, and 15% to 20% of those were seen once. In total, the top ten clones hold more than 13% of the sample.

The sample holds a few counts of this clonotype. What antigen it recognizes has not been identified. Qualities for individual bases were not recorded, and no much larger clone is one base off. The material was PBMCs, obtained 15 days after the yellow fever booster vaccination. The clonotype was recovered from a man aged 30-40 years who received the YFV17D yellow fever vaccine.

The sequenced DNA is TGCGCCAGCAGCCAAGGGGGGGCAGGGAGGCTTCTCAATGGCTACACCTTC. Protein translation: CASSQGGAGRLLNGYTF. The chain is made from TRBV5-1 and TRBJ1-2; a tentative D match to TRBD1 spans 6 bases. Counted from cysteine to phenylalanine, this CDR3 has 17 amino acids. Solely the CDR3 DNA is kept, with 51 bases framed from the first base. CDR1 and CDR2 are read off the germline V gene as SGHRS and YFSETQ. The junction shows trimming of 4 bases on V and 6 bases on J, plus 25 bases between the germline ends.